Shown below are 8 T cell receptor beta chains from a single sample sequenced in a study of T cells after yellow fever vaccination. Each CDR3 protein gets one entry after TCRdb re-called the 5' RACE reads with MiXCR. The data show about 500,000 distinct CDR3 sequences, with approximately 16% seen just once and 15% to 20% held by the top ten. Here the sequenced sample was PBMCs, taken roughly 5 days after the first yellow fever vaccination. These receptors came from a man aged 18 to 35 who received the YFV17D yellow fever vaccine.

This clonotype came up a few times. In DNA form, the CDR3 reads TGTGCCAGAACCTTCTTCCAGAAGAATGAGCAGTTCTTC. This codes for CARTFFQKNEQFF. V gene TRBV6-1 combines with J gene TRBJ2-1, with no clear D. Germline CDR1 reads MNHNS; CDR2 reads SASEGT. The CDR3 totals 13 residues. Trimming took 9 bases from V and 7 from J, leaving 16 bases between them.

This clonotype was seen only a few times. V usage is TRBV19 and J usage is TRBJ1-5, with D perhaps matching TRBD1 (6 bases). Germline V gene sequence: CDR1 LNHDA, CDR2 SQIVND (reference sequence). The CDR3 has 15 residues. V was shortened by 3 bases and J by 7 bases, with 16 bases between the two germline ends. Written as DNA, the CDR3 is TGTGCCAGTAGTATCTTGAGGACAGCCGTCCAGCCCCAGCATTTT. It codes for CASSILRTAVQPQHF.

This clonotype appeared a few times. J is TRBJ1-1 and V is TRBV7-2, with a weak D call TRBD1 (6 bases). Trimming took 3 bases from V and 5 from J, leaving 16 bases between them. The CDR3 contains 15 residues. Germline CDR1 and CDR2: SGHTA and FQGNSA. CDR3 protein: CASSFFQGRMTEAFF. CDR3 bases: TGTGCCAGCAGCTTTTTTCAGGGGCGGATGACTGAAGCTTTCTTT. The entire variable domain, with the rest obtained from reference TRBV7-2 and TRBJ1-1, is as follows: GAGVSQSPSNKVTEKGKDVELRCDPISGHTALYWYRQSLGQGLEFLIYFQGNSAPDKSGLPSDRFSAERTGGSVSTLTIQRTQQEDSAVYLCASSFFQGRMTEAFFGQGTRLTVV.

CDR3 DNA: TGTGCCAGCAGTTCAACGGGAGACAGCCGCAATTCACCCCTCCACTTT. It is translated as CASSSTGDSRNSPLHF. The rearrangement uses TRBV6-5 and TRBJ1-6; a possible D gene is TRBD1 (5 bases). From germline, CDR1 is MNHEY and CDR2 SVGAGI. This CDR3 is built from 16 residues. Trimming took 4 bases from V and 7 from J, leaving 17 bases between them.

This clonotype was observed a few times. CDR3 amino acids: CASTWTGQETQYF. CDR3 nucleotide sequence: TGTGCCAGCACCTGGACAGGGCAAGAGACCCAGTACTTC. The chain uses TRBV12-3 or TRBV12-4 and TRBJ2-5; 8 bases fit TRBD1. The CDR3 has 13 residues. The junction had 3 bases not matched to a gene; V was cut back by 7 bases and J by 2 bases.

The chain combines TRBV14 with TRBJ2-5; possible D gene TRBD2, 5 bases. Germline V lookup: CDR1 SGHDN, CDR2 FVKESK. Trimming took 1 base from V and 7 from J, leaving 10 bases between them. CDR3 length equals 13 residues. The DNA of the CDR3 is TGTGCCAGCAGCCAAGTCCCCAGCGGGACCCAGTACTTC. It encodes CASSQVPSGTQYF.

The sample holds a few counts of this clonotype. The rearrangement joins TRBV19 to TRBJ2-6; TRBD1 is a possible D gene (6 bases). The CDR3 extends over 16 amino acids. Trimming pared 11 bases from V and 0 bases from J, leaving 17 bases between. CDR1 is LNHDA and CDR2 is SQIVND in the germline V gene (reference sequence). CDR3 sequence: CACAAGVRSGANVLTF. CDR3 sequence (DNA): TGTGCCTGTGCAGCAGGGGTGCGCTCTGGGGCCAACGTCCTGACTTTC.

This clonotype has only a few counts. The rearrangement links TRBV2 to TRBJ2-3; D tentatively fits TRBD1 or TRBD2 (5 bases each). CDR1 and CDR2 (germline): SNHLY, FYNNEI. The CDR3 is 12 residues long. Trimming pared 8 bases from V and 2 bases from J, leaving 8 bases between. CDR3 nucleotides: TGTGCCAGCGGGACCTACACAGATACGCAGTATTTT. Its protein is CASGTYTDTQYF. Using reference TRBV2 and TRBJ2-3 for the parts outside the CDR3, the full variable domain is EPEVTQTPSHQVTQMGQEVILRCVPISNHLYFYWYRQILGQKVEFLVSFYNNEISEKSEIFDDQFSVERPDGSNFTLKIRSTKLEDSAMYFCASGTYTDTQYFGPGTRLTVL.